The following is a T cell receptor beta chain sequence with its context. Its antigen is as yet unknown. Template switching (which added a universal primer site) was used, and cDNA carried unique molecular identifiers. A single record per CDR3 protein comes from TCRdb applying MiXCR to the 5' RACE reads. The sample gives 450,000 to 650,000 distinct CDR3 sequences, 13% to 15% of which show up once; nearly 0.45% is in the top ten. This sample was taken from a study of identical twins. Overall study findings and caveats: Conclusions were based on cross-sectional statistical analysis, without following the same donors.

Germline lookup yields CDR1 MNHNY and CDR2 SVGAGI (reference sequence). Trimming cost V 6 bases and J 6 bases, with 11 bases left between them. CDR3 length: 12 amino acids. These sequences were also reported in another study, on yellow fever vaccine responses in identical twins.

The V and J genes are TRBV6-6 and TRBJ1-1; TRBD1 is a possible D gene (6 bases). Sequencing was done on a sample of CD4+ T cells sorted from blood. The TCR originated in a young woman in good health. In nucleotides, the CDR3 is TGTGCCAGCAGCACTGGGACATCTGAAGCTTTCTTT. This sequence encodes CASSTGTSEAFF.